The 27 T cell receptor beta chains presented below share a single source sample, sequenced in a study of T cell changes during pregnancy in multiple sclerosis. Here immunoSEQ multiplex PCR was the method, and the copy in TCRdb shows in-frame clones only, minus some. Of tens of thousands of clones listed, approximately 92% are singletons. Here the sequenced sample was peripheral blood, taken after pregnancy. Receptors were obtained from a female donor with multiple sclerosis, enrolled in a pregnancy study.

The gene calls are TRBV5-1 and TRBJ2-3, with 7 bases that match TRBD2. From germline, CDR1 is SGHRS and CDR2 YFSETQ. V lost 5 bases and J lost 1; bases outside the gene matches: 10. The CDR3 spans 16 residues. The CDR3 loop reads CASRPFWAGGTDTQYF. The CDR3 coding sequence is TGCGCCAGCAGACCTTTTTGGGCGGGGGGCACAGATACGCAGTATTTT.

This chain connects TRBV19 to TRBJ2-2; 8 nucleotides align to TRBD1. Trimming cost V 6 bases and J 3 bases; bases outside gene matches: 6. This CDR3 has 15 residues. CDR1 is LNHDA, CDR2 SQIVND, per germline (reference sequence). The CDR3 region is CASRGTGLYTGELFF. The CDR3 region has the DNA TGTGCCAGTAGGGGGACAGGTCTGTACACCGGGGAGCTGTTTTTT.

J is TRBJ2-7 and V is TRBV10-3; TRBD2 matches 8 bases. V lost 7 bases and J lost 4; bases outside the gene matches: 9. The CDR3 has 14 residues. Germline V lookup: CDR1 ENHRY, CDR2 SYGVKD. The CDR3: CAIKSGSMVYEQYF. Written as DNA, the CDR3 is TGTGCCATCAAAAGCGGGAGCATGGTATACGAGCAGTACTTC.

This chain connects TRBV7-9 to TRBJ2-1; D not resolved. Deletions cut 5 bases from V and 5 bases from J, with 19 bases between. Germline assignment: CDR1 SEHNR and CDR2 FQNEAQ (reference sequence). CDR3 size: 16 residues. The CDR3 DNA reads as TGTGCCAGCAGCCCAAGGCTAGACCCCCGGAACAATGAGCAGTTCTTC. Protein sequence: CASSPRLDPRNNEQFF.

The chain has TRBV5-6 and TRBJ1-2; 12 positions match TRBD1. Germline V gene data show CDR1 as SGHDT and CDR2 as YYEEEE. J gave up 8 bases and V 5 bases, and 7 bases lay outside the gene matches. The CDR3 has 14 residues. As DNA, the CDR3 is TGTGCCAGCAGGGGACAGGGGGCTTTGGTCGGCTACACCTTC. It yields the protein CASRGQGALVGYTF.

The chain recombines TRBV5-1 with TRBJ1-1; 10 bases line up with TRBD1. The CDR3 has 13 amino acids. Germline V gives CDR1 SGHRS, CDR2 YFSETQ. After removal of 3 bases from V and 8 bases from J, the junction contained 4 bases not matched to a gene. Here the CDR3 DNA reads TGCGCCAGCAGCTCCGGGGACAGGGGCGAAGCTTTCTTT. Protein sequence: CASSSGDRGEAFF.

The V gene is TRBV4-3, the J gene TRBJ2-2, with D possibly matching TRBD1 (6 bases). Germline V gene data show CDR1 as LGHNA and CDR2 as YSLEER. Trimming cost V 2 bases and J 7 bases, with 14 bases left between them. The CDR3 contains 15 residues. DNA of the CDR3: TGCGCCAGCAGCCAACCGGGACAAAGGAACGGGGAGCTGTTTTTT. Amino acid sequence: CASSQPGQRNGELFF.

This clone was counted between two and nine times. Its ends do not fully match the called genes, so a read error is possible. CDR3 DNA: TGTGCCAGCAGATCCGGGACAGGATCCTTC. Protein: CASRSGTGSF. This chain connects TRBV2 to TRBJ1-2; 8 nucleotides match TRBD1. CDR1 and CDR2 (germline): SNHLY, FYNNEI. The CDR3 runs to 10 residues.

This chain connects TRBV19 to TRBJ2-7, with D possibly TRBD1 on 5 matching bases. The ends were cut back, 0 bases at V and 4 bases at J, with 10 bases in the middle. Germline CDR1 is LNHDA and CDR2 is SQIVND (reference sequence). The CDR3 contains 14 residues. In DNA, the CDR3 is TGTGCCAGTAGTATAGAAGGGGTTGGATACGAGCAGTACTTC. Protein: CASSIEGVGYEQYF. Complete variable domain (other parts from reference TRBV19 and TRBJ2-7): DGGITQSPKYLFRKEGQNVTLSCEQNLNHDAMYWYRQDPGQGLRLIYYSQIVNDFQKGDIAEGYSVSREKKESFPLTVTSAQKNPTAFYLCASSIEGVGYEQYFGPGTRLTVT.

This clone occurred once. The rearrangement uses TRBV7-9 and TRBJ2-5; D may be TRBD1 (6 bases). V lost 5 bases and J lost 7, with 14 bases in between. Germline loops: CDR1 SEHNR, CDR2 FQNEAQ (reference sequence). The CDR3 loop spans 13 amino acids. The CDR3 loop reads CASSPKGDGTQYF. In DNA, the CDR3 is TGTGCCAGCAGCCCGAAGGGGGACGGGACCCAGTACTTC.

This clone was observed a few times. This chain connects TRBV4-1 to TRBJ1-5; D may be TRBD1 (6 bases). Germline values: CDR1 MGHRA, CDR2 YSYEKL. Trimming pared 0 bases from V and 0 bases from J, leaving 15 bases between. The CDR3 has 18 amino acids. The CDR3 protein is CASSQDAVRGGSNQPQHF. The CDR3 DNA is TGCGCCAGCAGCCAAGATGCCGTTAGGGGGGGTAGCAATCAGCCCCAGCATTTT.

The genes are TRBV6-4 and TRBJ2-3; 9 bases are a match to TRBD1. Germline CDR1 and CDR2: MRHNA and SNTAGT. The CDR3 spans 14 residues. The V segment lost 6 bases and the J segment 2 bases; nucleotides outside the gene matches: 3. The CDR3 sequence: CASSPQGATDTQYF. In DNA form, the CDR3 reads TGTGCCAGCAGCCCACAGGGGGCCACAGATACGCAGTATTTT.

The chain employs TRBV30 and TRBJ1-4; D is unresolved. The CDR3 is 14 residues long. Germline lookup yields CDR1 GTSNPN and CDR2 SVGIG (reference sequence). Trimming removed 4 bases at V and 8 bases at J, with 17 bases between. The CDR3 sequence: CAWNIQVGEEKLFF. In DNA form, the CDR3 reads TGTGCCTGGAATATCCAGGTTGGCGAGGAAAAACTGTTTTTT.

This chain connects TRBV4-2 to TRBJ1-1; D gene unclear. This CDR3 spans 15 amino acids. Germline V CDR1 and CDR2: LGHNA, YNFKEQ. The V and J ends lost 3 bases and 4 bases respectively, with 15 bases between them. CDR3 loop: CASSQPSVGGTEAFF. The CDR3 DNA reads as TGTGCCAGCAGCCAGCCCTCTGTAGGAGGCACTGAAGCTTTCTTT.

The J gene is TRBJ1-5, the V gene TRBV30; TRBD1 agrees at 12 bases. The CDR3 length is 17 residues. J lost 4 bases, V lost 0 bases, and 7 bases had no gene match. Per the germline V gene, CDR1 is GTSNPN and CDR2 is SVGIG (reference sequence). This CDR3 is CAWSVGQGAVGNQPQHF. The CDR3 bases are TGTGCCTGGAGTGTGGGACAGGGGGCAGTAGGGAATCAGCCCCAGCATTTT. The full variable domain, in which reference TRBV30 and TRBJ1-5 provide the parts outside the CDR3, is SQTIHQWPATLVQPVGSPLSLECTVEGTSNPNLYWYRQAAGRGLQLLFYSVGIGQISSEVPQNLSASRPQDRQFILSSKKLLLSDSGFYLCAWSVGQGAVGNQPQHFGDGTRLSIL.

CDR3: CASSLGEGGYF. The CDR3 DNA follows: TGTGCCAGCAGCTTAGGGGAAGGAGGGTATTTT. The V gene is TRBV7-9, the J gene TRBJ2-3, with D tentatively TRBD2 (5 bases). Deletions cut 1 base from V and 14 bases from J, with 10 bases between. The CDR3 length is 11 residues. Looked up from germline, CDR1 is SEHNR and CDR2 is FQNEAQ (reference sequence).

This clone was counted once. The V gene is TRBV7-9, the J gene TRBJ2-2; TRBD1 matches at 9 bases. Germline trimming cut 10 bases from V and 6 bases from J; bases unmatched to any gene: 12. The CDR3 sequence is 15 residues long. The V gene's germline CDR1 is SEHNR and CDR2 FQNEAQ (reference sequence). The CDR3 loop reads CATESGTGRAGELFF. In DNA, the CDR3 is TGTGCCACCGAGTCCGGGACAGGGAGGGCCGGGGAGCTGTTTTTT.

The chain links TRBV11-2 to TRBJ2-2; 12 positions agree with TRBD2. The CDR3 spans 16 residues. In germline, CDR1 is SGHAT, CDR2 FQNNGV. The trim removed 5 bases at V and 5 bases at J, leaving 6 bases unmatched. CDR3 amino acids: CASSPGLAGLTGELFF. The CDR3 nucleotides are TGTGCCAGCAGCCCGGGACTAGCGGGTCTAACCGGGGAGCTGTTTTTT. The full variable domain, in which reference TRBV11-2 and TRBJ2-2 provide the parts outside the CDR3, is EAGVAQSPRYKIIEKRQSVAFWCNPISGHATLYWYQQILGQGPKLLIQFQNNGVVDDSQLPKDRFSAERLKGVDSTLKIQPAKLEDSAVYLCASSPGLAGLTGELFFGEGSRLTVL.

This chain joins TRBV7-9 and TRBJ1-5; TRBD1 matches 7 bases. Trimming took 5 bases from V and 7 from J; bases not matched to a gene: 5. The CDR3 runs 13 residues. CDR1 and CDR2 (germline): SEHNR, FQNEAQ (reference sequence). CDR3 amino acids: CASSRDSGQPQHF. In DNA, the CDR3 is TGTGCCAGCAGCCGGGACAGTGGCCAGCCCCAGCATTTT.

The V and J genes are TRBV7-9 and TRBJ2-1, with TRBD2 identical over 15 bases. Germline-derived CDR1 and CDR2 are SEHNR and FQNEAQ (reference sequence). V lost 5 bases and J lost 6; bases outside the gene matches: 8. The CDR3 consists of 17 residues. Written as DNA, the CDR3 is TGTGCCAGCAGCAGCCGCGCGGGACTAGCGGGAGGCAATGAGCAGTTCTTC. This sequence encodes CASSSRAGLAGGNEQFF.

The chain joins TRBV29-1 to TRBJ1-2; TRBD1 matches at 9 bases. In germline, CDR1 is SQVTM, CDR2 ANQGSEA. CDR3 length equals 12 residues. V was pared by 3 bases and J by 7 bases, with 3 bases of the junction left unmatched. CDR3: CSVEGQGPGYTF. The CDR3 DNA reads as TGCAGCGTTGAGGGACAGGGACCTGGCTACACCTTC.

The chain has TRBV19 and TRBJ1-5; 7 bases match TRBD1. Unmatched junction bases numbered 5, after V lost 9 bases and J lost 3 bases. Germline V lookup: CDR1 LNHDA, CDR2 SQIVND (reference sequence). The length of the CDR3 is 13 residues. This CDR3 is CASGQAYNQPQHF. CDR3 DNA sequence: TGTGCCAGCGGACAGGCGTACAATCAGCCCCAGCATTTT.

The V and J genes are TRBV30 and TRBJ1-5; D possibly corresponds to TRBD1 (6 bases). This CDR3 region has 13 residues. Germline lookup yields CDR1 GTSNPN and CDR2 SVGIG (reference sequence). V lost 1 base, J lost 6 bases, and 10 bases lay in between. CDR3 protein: CAWSDRDGQPQHF. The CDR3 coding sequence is TGTGCCTGGAGTGACAGGGACGGTCAGCCCCAGCATTTT.

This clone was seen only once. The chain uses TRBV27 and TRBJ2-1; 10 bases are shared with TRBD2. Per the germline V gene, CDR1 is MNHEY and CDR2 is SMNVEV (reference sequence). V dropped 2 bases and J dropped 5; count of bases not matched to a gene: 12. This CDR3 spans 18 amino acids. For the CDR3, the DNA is TGTGCCAGCAGTTTAACCGTCTCCGGGACTAGCGTAGACAATGAGCAGTTCTTC. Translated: CASSLTVSGTSVDNEQFF.

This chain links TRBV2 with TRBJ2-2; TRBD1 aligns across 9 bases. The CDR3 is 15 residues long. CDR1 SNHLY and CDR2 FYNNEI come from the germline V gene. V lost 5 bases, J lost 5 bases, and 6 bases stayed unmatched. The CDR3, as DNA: TGTGCCAGCAGTACGGACAGGGGAGGGACCGGGGAGCTGTTTTTT. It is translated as CASSTDRGGTGELFF.

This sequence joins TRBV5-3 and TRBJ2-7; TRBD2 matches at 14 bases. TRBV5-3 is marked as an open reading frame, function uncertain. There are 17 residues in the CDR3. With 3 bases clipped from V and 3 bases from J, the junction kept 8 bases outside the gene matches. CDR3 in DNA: TGTGCCAGAAGCTACCAGGGACTAGCGGGAGACCTCTACGAGCAGTACTTC. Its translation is CARSYQGLAGDLYEQYF.

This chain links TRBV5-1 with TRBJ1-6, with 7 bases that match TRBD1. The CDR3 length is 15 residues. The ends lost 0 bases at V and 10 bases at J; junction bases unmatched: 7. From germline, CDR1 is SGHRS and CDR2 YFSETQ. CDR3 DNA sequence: TGCGCCAGCAGCTTGGAAACAGGGGAGAAATCACCCCTCCACTTT. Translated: CASSLETGEKSPLHF.